The 10 T cell receptor beta chains below all came from one sample that was sequenced in a study of T-cell reconstitution after alpha-beta-depleted transplantation in children (dated by TCRdb to about 2016). The treatment or condition label, as the study defines it: allogeneic hematopoietic cell transplantation with graft depleted of TCRalphabeta T cells and CD19 B cells. Libraries were built with PCR. TCRdb records Illumina HiSeq 2500 as the sequencer. Molecular barcoding was employed in the preparation of TCR libraries, with unique molecular identifiers being used to normalize TCRbeta repertoire quantification. TCRdb reprocessed the public reads (quality trimming at Q25 with fastp, clone calling with MiXCR) and kept in-frame beta chains. Each entry is one CDR3 protein sequence, shown with its most common DNA and genes. This sample lists over 200,000 distinct CDR3 sequences; 11% were detected once. The ten most abundant clones make up under 30% of the sample.

Material: PBMCs, obtained before TCRalphabeta/CD19-depleted stem cell transplant. The source is a child under two years old with acute myeloid leukemia, due to receive a stem cell transplant.

At least ten counts were recorded for this clonotype. This sequence joins TRBV10-3 and TRBJ2-5, with 7 bases identical to TRBD1. Trimming cost V 3 bases and J 1 base; bases outside gene matches: 5. The CDR3 consists of 15 residues. Germline CDR1 ENHRY, CDR2 SYGVKD. This chain's CDR3 is CAISEFRDSQETQYF. CDR3 DNA sequence: TGTGCCATCAGTGAATTTCGGGACAGCCAAGAGACCCAGTACTTC.

This clonotype has a count of ten or more. The chain couples TRBV7-9 to TRBJ2-5; tentatively, D is TRBD2 (6 bases). The germline V gene encodes CDR1 SEHNR and CDR2 FQNEAQ (reference sequence). V lost 5 bases to trimming and J lost 2 bases, with 12 bases between them. There are 14 residues in the CDR3. CDR3 nucleotide sequence: TGTGCCAGCAGCCCGGGACTGTTTCAAGAGACCCAGTACTTC. It translates to CASSPGLFQETQYF. Combining the CDR3 with reference TRBV7-9 and TRBJ2-5 gives the whole variable domain DTGVSQNPRHKITKRGQNVTFRCDPISEHNRLYWYRQTLGQGPEFLTYFQNEAQLEKSRLLSDRFSAERPKGSFSTLEIQRTEQGDSAMYLCASSPGLFQETQYFGPGTRLLVL.

This clonotype was recorded at least ten times. The chain has TRBV27 and TRBJ2-1; maybe TRBD2 (7 bases). The V gene's germline CDR1 is MNHEY and CDR2 SMNVEV (reference sequence). Trimming took off 7 bases at V and 6 bases at J, with 10 bases between the two ends. The CDR3 sequence is 12 residues long. The CDR3 here is CASIGGGNEQFF. The CDR3 nucleotides are TGTGCCAGCATAGGGGGGGGCAATGAGCAGTTCTTC.

This clonotype was picked up many times. The rearrangement links TRBV3-1 to TRBJ2-2; D could derive from TRBD1 or TRBD2 (6 bases each). The CDR3 length is 17 residues. The germline gives CDR1 LGHDT, CDR2 YNNKEL (reference sequence). V was shortened by 1 base and J by 1 base, with 13 bases between the two germline ends. As DNA, the CDR3 is TGTGCCAGCAGCCAAGGAGTCGGGGGCATGAACACCGGGGAGCTGTTTTTT. It translates to CASSQGVGGMNTGELFF. The full variable domain, rest sourced from reference TRBV3-1 and TRBJ2-2, is DTAVSQTPKYLVTQMGNDKSIKCEQNLGHDTMYWYKQDSKKFLKIMFSYNNKELIINETVPNRFSPKSPDKAHLNLHINSLELGDSAVYFCASSQGVGGMNTGELFFGEGSRLTVL.

This clonotype was recorded many times. J is TRBJ2-3 and V is TRBV20-1, with D hard to call. This CDR3 has 12 residues. Per the germline V gene, CDR1 is DFQATT and CDR2 is SNEGSKA (reference sequence). V was clipped by 3 bases and J by 0 bases, with 4 bases between them. The CDR3 protein is CSASPSTDTQYF. The DNA of the CDR3 is TGCAGTGCTAGTCCTAGCACAGATACGCAGTATTTT.

CDR3 nucleotides: TGTGCCATCAGTGGGGGGCAGACGAACACTGAAGCTTTCTTT. The encoded protein is CAISGGQTNTEAFF. The chain links TRBV10-3 to TRBJ1-1; perhaps TRBD1 as D (6 bases). This CDR3 region has 14 residues. Germline V gene data show CDR1 as ENHRY and CDR2 as SYGVKD. Trimming left V 4 bases short and J 1 base short, with 10 bases between.

The table lists this clonotype with many counts. The chain has TRBV5-1 and TRBJ2-3; D uncertain. Germline V gives CDR1 SGHRS, CDR2 YFSETQ. The ends were cut back, 0 bases at V and 2 bases at J, with 7 bases in the middle. This CDR3 is built from 14 residues. The CDR3 reads CASSLGHNTDTQYF. CDR3 sequence (DNA): TGCGCCAGCAGCTTGGGACATAACACAGATACGCAGTATTTT.

This clonotype was counted at least ten times. V and J are TRBV7-9 and TRBJ2-1; 7 bases align to TRBD2. Germline-derived CDR1 and CDR2 are SEHNR and FQNEAQ (reference sequence). This CDR3 is built from 16 residues. V trimming: 1 base; J trimming: 6 bases; junction bases outside the gene matches: 9. CDR3 nucleotide sequence: TGTGCCAGCAGCTTAGGGGCTAGCGGAAATGTCAATGAGCAGTTCTTC. It specifies CASSLGASGNVNEQFF.

This clonotype was recorded many times. The V and J genes are TRBV6-1 and TRBJ2-3; no definite D call. Germline CDR1 MNHNS, CDR2 SASEGT. Trimming stripped 6 bases from V and 3 bases from J, with 13 bases between. This CDR3 comprises 14 residues. The DNA of the CDR3 is TGTGCCAGCAGGTCGGGCGAGAGTACAGATACGCAGTATTTT. Residues: CASRSGESTDTQYF.

This clonotype showed up many times. The chain is built from TRBV11-2 and TRBJ2-7; D not resolved. Trimming removed 2 bases at V and 3 bases at J, with 11 bases between. Germline CDR1 SGHAT, CDR2 FQNNGV. The length of the CDR3 is 14 residues. The CDR3: CASSLTGWVYEQYF. The DNA for the CDR3 is TGTGCCAGCAGCTTAACGGGTTGGGTCTACGAGCAGTACTTC.